This T cell receptor (beta chain) was documented in a study of blood T cell repertoires in COVID-19. Overall study: Sites across the United States, Italy and Spain contributed samples from acute and convalescent COVID-19. T cells, B-cell-depleted T cells, or PBMCs supplied cDNA or gDNA.

V dropped 4 bases and J dropped 8; count of bases not matched to a gene: 14. The CDR3 runs to 16 residues. The germline V gene encodes CDR1 SGHDN and CDR2 FVKESK. Study processing details: Estimated nucleated cell counts came from reference gene primer amplification. The table came from immunoSEQ multiplex PCR; TCRdb's copy has only in-frame clones and leaves some out. The V and J calls and clone size were taken over from that table, and D and trimming were inferred from the DNA. This sample has about 68,000 clones, with around 85% found just once. The receptor was derived from a woman aged 55-69 years with acute or convalescent COVID-19. The genes are TRBV14 and TRBJ2-1, with 7 bases aligning to TRBD2. Sequences were obtained from peripheral blood. The CDR3 protein is CASSPRTRRPGDEQFF. The CDR3 coding sequence is TGTGCCAGCAGCCCTCGGACTAGAAGGCCGGGGGATGAGCAGTTCTTC.